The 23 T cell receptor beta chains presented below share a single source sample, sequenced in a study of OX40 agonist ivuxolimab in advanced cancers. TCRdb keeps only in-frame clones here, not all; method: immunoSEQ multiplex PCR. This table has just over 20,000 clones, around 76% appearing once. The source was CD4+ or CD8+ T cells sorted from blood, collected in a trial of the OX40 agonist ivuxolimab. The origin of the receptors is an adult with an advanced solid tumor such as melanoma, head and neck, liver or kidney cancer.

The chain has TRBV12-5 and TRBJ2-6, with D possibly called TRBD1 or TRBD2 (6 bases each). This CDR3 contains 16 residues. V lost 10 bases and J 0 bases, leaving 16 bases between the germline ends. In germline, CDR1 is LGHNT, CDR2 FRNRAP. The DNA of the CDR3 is TGTGCTACTGGAGGGGGAACCAGCTCTGGGGCCAACGTCCTGACTTTC. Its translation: CATGGGTSSGANVLTF. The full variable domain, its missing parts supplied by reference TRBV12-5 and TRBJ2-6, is DARVTQTPRHKVTEMGQEVTMRCQPILGHNTVFWYRQTMMQGLELLAYFRNRAPLDDSGMPKDRFSAEMPDATLATLKIQPSEPRDSAVYFCATGGGTSSGANVLTFGAGSRLTVL.

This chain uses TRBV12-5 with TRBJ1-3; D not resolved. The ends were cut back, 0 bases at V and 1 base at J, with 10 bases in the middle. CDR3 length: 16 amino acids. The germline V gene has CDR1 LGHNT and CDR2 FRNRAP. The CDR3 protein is CASGLVLSLSGNTIYF. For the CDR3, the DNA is TGTGCTAGTGGTTTGGTACTGAGTTTATCTGGAAACACCATATATTTT.

The CDR3 DNA is TGCAGCGGCCTGACAGGGTTAAACTCTGGGGCCAACGTCCTGACTTTC. Translating gives CSGLTGLNSGANVLTF. This chain joins TRBV29-1 and TRBJ2-6; 7 bases map to TRBD1. The CDR3 is made up of 16 amino acids. The ends lost 7 bases at V and 0 bases at J; junction bases unmatched: 9. Germline loops: CDR1 SQVTM, CDR2 ANQGSEA.

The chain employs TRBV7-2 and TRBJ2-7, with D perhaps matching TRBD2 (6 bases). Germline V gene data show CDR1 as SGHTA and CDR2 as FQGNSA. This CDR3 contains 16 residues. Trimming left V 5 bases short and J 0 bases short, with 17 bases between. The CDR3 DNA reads TGTGCCAGCAGCCGAAATCCGGCGGGAAGCTCCTACGAGCAGTACTTC. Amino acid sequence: CASSRNPAGSSYEQYF.

CDR3: CASSIPNYGYTF. The DNA of the CDR3 is TGTGCCAGTAGTATTCCGAACTATGGCTACACCTTC. This chain joins TRBV19 and TRBJ1-2; D is unresolved. The V gene's germline CDR1 is LNHDA and CDR2 SQIVND (reference sequence). V dropped 3 bases and J dropped 2 bases, with 4 bases sitting between them. The CDR3 spans 12 residues. Full variable domain (remainder filled in from reference TRBV19 and TRBJ1-2): DGGITQSPKYLFRKEGQNVTLSCEQNLNHDAMYWYRQDPGQGLRLIYYSQIVNDFQKGDIAEGYSVSREKKESFPLTVTSAQKNPTAFYLCASSIPNYGYTFGSGTRLTVV.

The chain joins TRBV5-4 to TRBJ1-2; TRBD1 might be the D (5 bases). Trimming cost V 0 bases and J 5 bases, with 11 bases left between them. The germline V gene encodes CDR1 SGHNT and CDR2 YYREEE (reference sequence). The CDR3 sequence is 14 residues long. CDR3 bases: TGTGCCAGCAGCTTGGGACAACAGGATTATGGCTACACCTTC. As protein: CASSLGQQDYGYTF.

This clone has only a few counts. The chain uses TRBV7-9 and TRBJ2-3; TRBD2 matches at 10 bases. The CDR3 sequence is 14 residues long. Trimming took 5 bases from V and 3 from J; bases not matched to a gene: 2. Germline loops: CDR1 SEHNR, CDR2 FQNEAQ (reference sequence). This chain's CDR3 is CASSRSGGTDTQYF. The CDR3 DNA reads TGTGCCAGCAGCCGTAGCGGGGGGACAGATACGCAGTATTTT.

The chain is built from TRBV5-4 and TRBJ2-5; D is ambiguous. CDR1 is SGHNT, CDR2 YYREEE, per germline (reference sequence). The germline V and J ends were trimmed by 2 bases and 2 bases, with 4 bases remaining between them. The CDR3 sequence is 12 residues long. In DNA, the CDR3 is TGTGCCAGCAGCTTACTTCAAGAGACCCAGTACTTC. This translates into CASSLLQETQYF.

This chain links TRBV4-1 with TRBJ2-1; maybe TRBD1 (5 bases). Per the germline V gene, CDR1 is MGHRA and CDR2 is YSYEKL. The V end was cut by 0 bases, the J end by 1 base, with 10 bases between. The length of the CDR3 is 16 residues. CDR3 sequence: CASSQDSRTSYNEQFF. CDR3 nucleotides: TGCGCCAGCAGCCAAGATTCCCGGACATCCTACAATGAGCAGTTCTTC.

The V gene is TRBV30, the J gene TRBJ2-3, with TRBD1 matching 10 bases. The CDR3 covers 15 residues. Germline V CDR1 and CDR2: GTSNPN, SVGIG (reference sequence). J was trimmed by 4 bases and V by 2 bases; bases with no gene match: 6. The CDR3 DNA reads TGTGCCTGGAGTAGAGGACAGGGGGTGGCAGATACGCAGTATTTT. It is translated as CAWSRGQGVADTQYF.

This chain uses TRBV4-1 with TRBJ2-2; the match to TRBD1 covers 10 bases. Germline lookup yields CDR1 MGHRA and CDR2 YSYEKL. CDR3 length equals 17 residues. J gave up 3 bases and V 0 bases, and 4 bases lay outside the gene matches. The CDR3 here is CASSQDGQGGYTGELFF. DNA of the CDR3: TGCGCCAGCAGCCAAGACGGACAGGGGGGCTACACCGGGGAGCTGTTTTTT.

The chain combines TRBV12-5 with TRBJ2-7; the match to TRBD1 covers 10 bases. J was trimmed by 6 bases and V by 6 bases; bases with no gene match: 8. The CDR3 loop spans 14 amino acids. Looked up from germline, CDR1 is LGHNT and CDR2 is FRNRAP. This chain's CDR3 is CASGPRDRGTEQYF. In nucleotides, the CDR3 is TGTGCTAGTGGCCCCCGGGACAGGGGAACCGAGCAGTACTTC.

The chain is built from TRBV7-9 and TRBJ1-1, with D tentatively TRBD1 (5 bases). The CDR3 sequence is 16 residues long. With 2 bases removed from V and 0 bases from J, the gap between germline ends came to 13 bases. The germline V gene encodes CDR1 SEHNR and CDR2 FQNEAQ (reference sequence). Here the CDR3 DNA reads TGTGCCAGCAGCTTATGGGCAGGGCTGATGAACACTGAAGCTTTCTTT. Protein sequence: CASSLWAGLMNTEAFF. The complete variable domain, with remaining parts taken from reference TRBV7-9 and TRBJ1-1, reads DTGVSQNPRHKITKRGQNVTFRCDPISEHNRLYWYRQTLGQGPEFLTYFQNEAQLEKSRLLSDRFSAERPKGSFSTLEIQRTEQGDSAMYLCASSLWAGLMNTEAFFGQGTRLTVV.

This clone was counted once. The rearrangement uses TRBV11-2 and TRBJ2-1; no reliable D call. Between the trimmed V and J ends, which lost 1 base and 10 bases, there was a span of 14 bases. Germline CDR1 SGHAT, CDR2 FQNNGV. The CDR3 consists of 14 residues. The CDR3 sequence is CASSLGGRPWEQFF. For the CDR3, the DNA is TGTGCCAGCAGCTTAGGCGGCCGGCCATGGGAGCAGTTCTTC.

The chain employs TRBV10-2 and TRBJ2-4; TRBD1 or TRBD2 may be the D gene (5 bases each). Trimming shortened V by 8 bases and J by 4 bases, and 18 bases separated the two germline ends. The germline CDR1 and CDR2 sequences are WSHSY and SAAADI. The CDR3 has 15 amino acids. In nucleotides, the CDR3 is TGCGCCAGCTTAAACGGAGGTGGGGGAAAAAACATTCAGTACTTC. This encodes CASLNGGGGKNIQYF.

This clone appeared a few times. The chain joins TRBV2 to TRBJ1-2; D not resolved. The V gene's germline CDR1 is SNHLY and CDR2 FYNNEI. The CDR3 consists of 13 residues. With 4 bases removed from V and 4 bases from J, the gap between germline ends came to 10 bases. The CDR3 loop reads CASSAGPLYGYTF. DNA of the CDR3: TGTGCCAGCAGTGCCGGGCCGCTCTATGGCTACACCTTC.

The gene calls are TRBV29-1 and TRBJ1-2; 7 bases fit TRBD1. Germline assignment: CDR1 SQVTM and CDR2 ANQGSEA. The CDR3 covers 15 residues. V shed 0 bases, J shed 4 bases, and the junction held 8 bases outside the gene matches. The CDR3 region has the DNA TGCAGCGTTGAAGATCAGAGCAGGGGGAGCTATGGCTACACCTTC. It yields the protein CSVEDQSRGSYGYTF.

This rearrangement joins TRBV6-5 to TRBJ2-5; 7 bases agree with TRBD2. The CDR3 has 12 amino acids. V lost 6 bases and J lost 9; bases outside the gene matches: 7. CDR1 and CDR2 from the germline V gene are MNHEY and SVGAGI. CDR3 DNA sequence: TGTGCCAGCAGCTACCGGGGGGAGCCCCAGTACTTC. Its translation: CASSYRGEPQYF.

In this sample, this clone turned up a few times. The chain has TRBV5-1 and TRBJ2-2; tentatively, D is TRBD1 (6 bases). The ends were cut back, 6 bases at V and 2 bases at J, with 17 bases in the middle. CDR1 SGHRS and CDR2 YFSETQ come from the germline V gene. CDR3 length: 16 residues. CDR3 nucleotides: TGCGCCAGCACCCTACAGGGTGCCCTAAACACCGGGGAGCTGTTTTTT. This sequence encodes CASTLQGALNTGELFF.

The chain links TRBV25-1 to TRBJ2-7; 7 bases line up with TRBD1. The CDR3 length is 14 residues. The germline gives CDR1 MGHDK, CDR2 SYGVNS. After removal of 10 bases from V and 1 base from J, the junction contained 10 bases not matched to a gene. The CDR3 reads CATTGTELSYEQYF. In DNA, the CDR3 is TGTGCCACCACCGGGACAGAACTTTCCTACGAGCAGTACTTC.

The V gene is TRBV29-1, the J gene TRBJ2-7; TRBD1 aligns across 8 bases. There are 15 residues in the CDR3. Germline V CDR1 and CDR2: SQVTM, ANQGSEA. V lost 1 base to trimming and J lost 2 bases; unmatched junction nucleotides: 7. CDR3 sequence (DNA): TGCAGCGTTGAAGTAACAGGGGGGAGCACCTACGAGCAGTACTTC. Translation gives CSVEVTGGSTYEQYF.

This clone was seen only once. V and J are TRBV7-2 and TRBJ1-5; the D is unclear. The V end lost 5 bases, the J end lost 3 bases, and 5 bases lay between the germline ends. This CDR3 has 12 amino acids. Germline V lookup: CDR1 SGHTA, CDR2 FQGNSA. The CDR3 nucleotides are TGTGCCAGCAGCACCAACAATCAGCCCCAGCATTTT. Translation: CASSTNNQPQHF. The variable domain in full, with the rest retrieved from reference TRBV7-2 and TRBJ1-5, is GAGVSQSPSNKVTEKGKDVELRCDPISGHTALYWYRQSLGQGLEFLIYFQGNSAPDKSGLPSDRFSAERTGGSVSTLTIQRTQQEDSAVYLCASSTNNQPQHFGDGTRLSIL.

Here the CDR3 reads CASSPVGARELFF. CDR3 DNA: TGTGCCAGCAGCCCGGTCGGGGCTCGGGAGCTGTTTTTT. This rearrangement joins TRBV7-2 to TRBJ2-2, with D possibly being TRBD1 or TRBD2 (5 bases each). Trimming removed 5 bases at V and 9 bases at J, with 13 bases between. This CDR3 has 13 amino acids. Germline assignment: CDR1 SGHTA and CDR2 FQGNSA. The variable domain in full, with the rest retrieved from reference TRBV7-2 and TRBJ2-2, is GAGVSQSPSNKVTEKGKDVELRCDPISGHTALYWYRQSLGQGLEFLIYFQGNSAPDKSGLPSDRFSAERTGGSVSTLTIQRTQQEDSAVYLCASSPVGARELFFGEGSRLTVL.